One sample yielded the 22 T cell receptor beta chains listed below, sequenced in a study of blood T cell repertoires in COVID-19. Profiled with immunoSEQ multiplex PCR; TCRdb holds only in-frame clones, not every one. The sample contains roughly 300,000 clones, less than 90% of which appear only once. The sequencing input was peripheral blood. These receptors all stem from a human donor in a cohort sampled during active COVID-19.

This chain joins TRBV11-2 and TRBJ2-1; 7 nucleotides agree with TRBD2. The CDR3 spans 15 residues. J lost 6 bases, V lost 1 base, and 6 bases had no gene match. The germline gives CDR1 SGHAT, CDR2 FQNNGV. CDR3 loop: CASSLGAGTTNEQFF. The DNA for the CDR3 is TGTGCCAGCAGCTTAGGAGCCGGGACTACCAATGAGCAGTTCTTC.

The chain recombines TRBV19 with TRBJ2-5, with D tentatively TRBD2 (5 bases). The CDR3 contains 15 residues. Germline CDR1 LNHDA, CDR2 SQIVND (reference sequence). The germline V and J ends were trimmed by 3 bases and 2 bases, with 13 bases remaining between them. The CDR3 DNA follows: TGTGCCAGTAGTATCGGAGGTGTTGGTCAAGAGACCCAGTACTTC. Amino acids: CASSIGGVGQETQYF.

The chain couples TRBV4-2 to TRBJ2-3, with unresolved D. CDR1 and CDR2 (germline): LGHNA, YNFKEQ. V was cut by 0 bases and J by 1 base, with 8 bases left in between. CDR3 size: 15 residues. In nucleotides, the CDR3 is TGTGCCAGCAGCCAAGAATTACAGCGCACAGATACGCAGTATTTT. Protein: CASSQELQRTDTQYF.

This clone was observed once. The rearrangement links TRBV21-1 to TRBJ1-2; the D segment call TRBD1 is taken from the table without a DNA check. TRBV21-1 is given as a pseudogene. The CDR3 length is 15 residues. CDR3 sequence: CASSKAQGDGYGYTF. CDR3 coding DNA: TGTGCCAGCAGCAAAGCTCAGGGGGATGGCTATGGCTACACCTTC.

CDR3 sequence reads: CAWSVRGLKNIQYF. In nucleotides, the CDR3 is TGTGCCTGGAGTGTTCGAGGACTTAAAAACATTCAGTACTTC. The rearrangement uses TRBV30 and TRBJ2-4; D perhaps matches TRBD2 (5 bases). Between the trimmed V and J ends, which lost 0 bases and 4 bases, there was a span of 10 bases. The CDR3 is 14 amino acids. CDR1 and CDR2 from the germline V gene are GTSNPN and SVGIG (reference sequence).

On this clone: Other nucleotide sequences from this sample produce the same CDR3. J is TRBJ2-5 and V is TRBV11-2; D may be TRBD1 (6 bases). The CDR3 has 13 amino acids. Per the germline V gene, CDR1 is SGHAT and CDR2 is FQNNGV. V lost 1 base and J lost 5, with 8 bases in between. The chain's CDR3 is CASSLGQGETQYF. The CDR3, as DNA: TGTGCCAGCAGCTTAGGGCAGGGGGAGACCCAGTACTTC.

The chain has TRBV19 and TRBJ2-1; D is possibly TRBD1 (5 bases). The V end was cut by 7 bases, the J end by 4 bases, with 14 bases between. The CDR3 runs to 14 residues. Germline V gene lookup returns CDR1 LNHDA and CDR2 SQIVND (reference sequence). As DNA, the CDR3 is TGTGCCAGTAAAGGGGTACGAAAGTACAATGAGCAGTTCTTC. As protein: CASKGVRKYNEQFF. Looking up the rest from reference TRBV19 and TRBJ2-1 gives the full variable domain: DGGITQSPKYLFRKEGQNVTLSCEQNLNHDAMYWYRQDPGQGLRLIYYSQIVNDFQKGDIAEGYSVSREKKESFPLTVTSAQKNPTAFYLCASKGVRKYNEQFFGPGTRLTVL.

This clone has just one count. This chain connects TRBV2 to TRBJ1-2, with 9 positions matching TRBD1. Germline CDR1 reads SNHLY; CDR2 reads FYNNEI. The CDR3 length is 14 residues. V lost 7 bases to trimming and J lost 7 bases; unmatched junction nucleotides: 10. CDR3: CASKENRGLFGYTF. CDR3 DNA sequence: TGTGCCAGCAAAGAGAACAGGGGGCTTTTTGGCTACACCTTC.

The gene calls are TRBV7-3 and TRBJ1-1; 8 nucleotides match TRBD1. Germline CDR1 is SGHTA and CDR2 is FQGTGA. J lost 5 bases, V lost 5 bases, and 4 bases had no gene match. CDR3 length: 13 amino acids. The CDR3 reads CASSAQGGTEAFF. The CDR3 nucleotides read TGTGCCAGCAGCGCACAGGGGGGGACTGAAGCTTTCTTT.

This rearrangement joins TRBV9 to TRBJ1-2; D ambiguous. The V gene's germline CDR1 is SGDLS and CDR2 YYNGEE. V shed 1 base and J shed 5 bases, with 18 bases lying between them. CDR3 length: 16 amino acids. The CDR3 DNA reads TGTGCCAGCAGCGTAAGTTTGGCCTCGGGGAGTTATGGCTACACCTTC. Amino acid sequence: CASSVSLASGSYGYTF.

The V call is TRBV28, the J call TRBJ2-1; possible D gene TRBD2, 6 bases. The CDR3 loop spans 16 amino acids. Trimming shortened V by 2 bases and J by 7 bases, and 18 bases separated the two germline ends. CDR1 MDHEN and CDR2 SYDVKM come from the germline V gene. CDR3 region: CASSLLTGGSNNEQFF. The CDR3 DNA reads TGTGCCAGCAGTTTACTCACCGGGGGATCGAATAATGAGCAGTTCTTC.

V usage is TRBV6-5 and J usage is TRBJ1-6, with no clear D. The germline CDR1 and CDR2 sequences are MNHEY and SVGAGI. Trimming cost V 4 bases and J 6 bases, with 13 bases left between them. The CDR3 runs 15 residues. CDR3 sequence: CASSFQAFINSPLHF. The CDR3 DNA follows: TGTGCCAGCAGTTTCCAGGCGTTCATTAATTCACCCCTCCACTTT.

The count of this clone is one. J is TRBJ1-6 and V is TRBV3-1 (or the pseudogene TRBV3-2); 7 positions match TRBD1. Germline V CDR1 and CDR2: LGHDT, YNNKEL (reference sequence). The J segment lost 6 bases and the V segment lost 5 bases, leaving 10 bases of the junction unmatched. There are 16 residues in the CDR3. This CDR3 reads CASSYRGTAINSPLHF. CDR3 in DNA: TGTGCCAGCAGCTATCGCGGGACAGCTATTAATTCACCCCTCCACTTT.

The rearrangement links TRBV19 to TRBJ1-1; maybe TRBD1 (6 bases). CDR1 is LNHDA and CDR2 is SQIVND in the germline V gene (reference sequence). The CDR3 is 11 residues long. V was pared by 8 bases and J by 4 bases, with 8 bases between. CDR3 region: CASRQATEAFF. CDR3 DNA sequence: TGTGCCAGTCGACAGGCCACTGAAGCTTTCTTT. The full variable domain, with the rest looked up from reference TRBV19 and TRBJ1-1, is DGGITQSPKYLFRKEGQNVTLSCEQNLNHDAMYWYRQDPGQGLRLIYYSQIVNDFQKGDIAEGYSVSREKKESFPLTVTSAQKNPTAFYLCASRQATEAFFGQGTRLTVV.

V gene TRBV28 combines with J gene TRBJ1-1; maybe TRBD1 (6 bases). The germline V gene encodes CDR1 MDHEN and CDR2 SYDVKM. The CDR3 has 18 residues. V dropped 0 bases and J dropped 0 bases, with 17 bases sitting between them. This CDR3 is CASSLWTRIRGMNTEAFF. DNA for the CDR3: TGTGCCAGCAGTTTATGGACACGAATCAGGGGCATGAACACTGAAGCTTTCTTT.

This clone was observed once. The genes are TRBV3-1 (or the pseudogene TRBV3-2) and TRBJ2-3; D gene ambiguous. The CDR3 runs to 12 residues. V lost 2 bases, J lost 6 bases, and 6 bases lay in between. In germline, CDR1 is LGHDT, CDR2 YNNKEL (reference sequence). The CDR3 DNA follows: TGTGCCAGCAGCCAATACACGGATACGCAGTATTTT. Translated: CASSQYTDTQYF.

The J gene is TRBJ2-5, the V gene TRBV9; TRBD1 aligns across 8 bases. Germline V CDR1 and CDR2: SGDLS, YYNGEE. This CDR3 region has 13 residues. After removal of 3 bases from V and 7 bases from J, the junction contained 5 bases not matched to a gene. The CDR3 region is CASSAGGEGTQYF. The CDR3 DNA is TGTGCCAGCAGCGCAGGGGGCGAGGGGACCCAGTACTTC.

This chain connects TRBV6-4 to TRBJ2-5; 8 positions match TRBD1. Per the germline V gene, CDR1 is MRHNA and CDR2 is SNTAGT. This CDR3 is 13 amino acids long. The trim removed 5 bases at V and 4 bases at J, leaving 3 bases unmatched. The CDR3 region is CASSRDRGETQYF. CDR3 in DNA: TGTGCCAGCAGTAGAGACAGGGGAGAGACCCAGTACTTC.

V and J are TRBV7-9 and TRBJ2-1; D possibly corresponds to TRBD2 (5 bases). The CDR3 totals 17 residues. The ends were cut back, 2 bases at V and 7 bases at J, with 21 bases in the middle. Germline lookup yields CDR1 SEHNR and CDR2 FQNEAQ (reference sequence). The CDR3 loop is CASSLPLREGVANEQFF. The CDR3, as DNA: TGTGCCAGCAGCTTACCCCTTCGCGAGGGAGTCGCTAATGAGCAGTTCTTC. Together with reference TRBV7-9 and TRBJ2-1, the CDR3 gives the full variable domain: DTGVSQNPRHKITKRGQNVTFRCDPISEHNRLYWYRQTLGQGPEFLTYFQNEAQLEKSRLLSDRFSAERPKGSFSTLEIQRTEQGDSAMYLCASSLPLREGVANEQFFGPGTRLTVL.

The chain links TRBV7-8 to TRBJ2-7; D gene ambiguous. The CDR3 is 16 amino acids. Germline CDR1 reads SGHVS; CDR2 reads FQNEAQ. The V end was cut by 10 bases, the J end by 4 bases, with 26 bases between. The CDR3 is CAISKAPRAGPYEQYF. CDR3 sequence (DNA): TGTGCCATCTCCAAAGCGCCTCGAGCTGGCCCTTACGAGCAGTACTTC.

The rearrangement uses TRBV6-5 and TRBJ2-3; TRBD1 matches 7 bases. This CDR3 has 16 amino acids. V shed 4 bases, J shed 2 bases, and the junction held 9 bases outside the gene matches. CDR1 and CDR2 (germline): MNHEY, SVGAGI. CDR3 sequence reads: CASSLQGMSVTDTQYF. CDR3 nucleotide sequence: TGTGCCAGCAGTTTACAGGGGATGTCGGTCACAGATACGCAGTATTTT.

The rearrangement joins TRBV5-8 to TRBJ2-7; 9 nucleotides match TRBD2. Germline V gene lookup returns CDR1 SGHTS and CDR2 YDEGEE. This CDR3 has 13 amino acids. With V trimmed by 6 bases and J by 4 bases, 5 bases remained unmatched. As DNA, the CDR3 is TGTGCCAGCAACTTAGCGGGAGCGTACGAGCAGTACTTC. Encoded protein: CASNLAGAYEQYF.